These 25 T cell receptor beta chains came from one sample sequenced in a study of cytomegalovirus exposure and HLA in healthy donors. Primers for the PCR totalled 60 Vbeta and 13 Jbeta. This table comes from immunoSEQ multiplex PCR, and its TCRdb copy is limited to in-frame clones, with some not included. The sample has 35,000 to 45,000 clones, 55% to 75% seen once. The sequenced material came from PBMCs. These receptor sequences come from a man aged 30 to 39 in good health and CMV-seronegative.

V usage is TRBV19 and J usage is TRBJ1-4, with TRBD1 matching over 7 bases. CDR1 LNHDA and CDR2 SQIVND come from the germline V gene (reference sequence). J was trimmed by 8 bases and V by 6 bases; bases with no gene match: 12. The CDR3 has 15 amino acids. The chain's CDR3 is CASSTRQGGGEKLFF. The CDR3 region has the DNA TGTGCCAGTAGCACACGACAGGGCGGTGGAGAAAAACTGTTTTTT.

This chain uses TRBV29-1 with TRBJ1-1, with 10 bases lining up with TRBD1. Germline lookup yields CDR1 SQVTM and CDR2 ANQGSEA. CDR3 length: 15 residues. After removal of 5 bases from V and 5 bases from J, the junction contained 11 bases not matched to a gene. The CDR3 sequence is CSVQTSGTGVTEAFF. CDR3 DNA sequence: TGCAGCGTTCAGACCTCCGGGACAGGGGTGACTGAAGCTTTCTTT.

This chain uses TRBV4-3 with TRBJ2-2, with TRBD2 matching 7 bases. CDR1 and CDR2 from the germline V gene are LGHNA and YSLEER. The CDR3 sequence is 16 residues long. After removal of 0 bases from V and 6 bases from J, the junction contained 7 bases not matched to a gene. The CDR3 coding sequence is TGCGCCAGCAGCCAAGAATCCCTGGGGGGGGCCGGGGAGCTGTTTTTT. Its translation is CASSQESLGGAGELFF.

The V and J genes are TRBV29-1 and TRBJ1-1; the D is unclear. Between the trimmed V and J ends, which lost 1 base and 6 bases, there was a span of 9 bases. The CDR3 is 12 amino acids. In germline, CDR1 is SQVTM, CDR2 ANQGSEA. The CDR3 protein is CSVEGEGAEAFF. CDR3 nucleotides: TGCAGCGTTGAAGGCGAGGGTGCTGAAGCTTTCTTT. The entire variable domain, with the rest obtained from reference TRBV29-1 and TRBJ1-1, is as follows: SAVISQKPSRDICQRGTSLTIQCQVDSQVTMMFWYRQQPGQSLTLIATANQGSEATYESGFVIDKFPISRPNLTFSTLTVSNMSPEDSSIYLCSVEGEGAEAFFGQGTRLTVV.

The chain carries TRBV15 and TRBJ2-1, with D unresolved. CDR1 and CDR2 (germline): LNHNV, YYDKDF (reference sequence). V was trimmed by 5 bases and J by 2 bases, leaving 10 bases between them. The CDR3 is made up of 14 amino acids. This CDR3 reads CATSLTLTYNEQFF. The DNA for the CDR3 is TGTGCCACCAGCCTGACTCTAACCTACAATGAGCAGTTCTTC. The whole variable domain, filled in from reference TRBV15 and TRBJ2-1, reads DAMVIQNPRYQVTQFGKPVTLSCSQTLNHNVMYWYQQKSSQAPKLLFHYYDKDFNNEADTPDNFQSRRPNTSFCFLDIRSPGLGDTAMYLCATSLTLTYNEQFFGPGTRLTVL.

A single count supports this clone. V gene TRBV18 combines with J gene TRBJ1-4, with D possibly matching TRBD1 (6 bases). V lost 3 bases, J lost 5 bases, and 10 bases lay in between. The CDR3 extends over 14 amino acids. Germline assignment: CDR1 KGHSH and CDR2 LQKENI. The CDR3 DNA is TGTGCCAGCTCACCCAACACAGGGAATGAAAAACTGTTTTTT. This translates into CASSPNTGNEKLFF.

The rearrangement uses TRBV10-2 and TRBJ2-1; 7 bases map to TRBD1. The V gene end was trimmed by 4 bases and the J gene end by 0 bases; junction bases not matched to a gene: 21. Per the germline V gene, CDR1 is WSHSY and CDR2 is SAAADI. CDR3 length equals 21 residues. CDR3 DNA sequence: TGCGCCAGCAGTGTCTGGACAGGATTAAGGTCCATGGTTAGCTCCTACAATGAGCAGTTCTTC. Amino acid sequence: CASSVWTGLRSMVSSYNEQFF.

This chain joins TRBV4-1 and TRBJ1-4; a possible D gene is TRBD1 (6 bases). The CDR3 spans 14 residues. Germline values: CDR1 MGHRA, CDR2 YSYEKL. V lost 0 bases and J lost 8, with 10 bases in between. CDR3 protein: CASSQDWGREKLFF. As DNA, the CDR3 is TGCGCCAGCAGCCAAGATTGGGGGCGGGAAAAACTGTTTTTT.

The CDR3 DNA reads TGTGCCAGCAGCTTAGGCTGGGCCAATTCACCCCTCCACTTT. Its protein product is CASSLGWANSPLHF. V gene TRBV7-2 combines with J gene TRBJ1-6; D remains unclear. Trimming shortened V by 1 base and J by 7 bases, and 8 bases separated the two germline ends. The germline gives CDR1 SGHTA, CDR2 FQGNSA. There are 14 residues in the CDR3. Filled out from reference TRBV7-2 and TRBJ1-6, the complete variable domain reads GAGVSQSPSNKVTEKGKDVELRCDPISGHTALYWYRQSLGQGLEFLIYFQGNSAPDKSGLPSDRFSAERTGGSVSTLTIQRTQQEDSAVYLCASSLGWANSPLHFGNGTRLTVT.

The chain recombines TRBV7-9 with TRBJ2-7, with 7 bases identical to TRBD1. Looked up from germline, CDR1 is SEHNR and CDR2 is FQNEAQ (reference sequence). The V and J ends lost 5 bases and 10 bases, in that order; junction bases with no gene match: 14. This CDR3 region has 14 residues. CDR3: CASSPRWRGGEQYF. DNA of the CDR3: TGTGCCAGCAGCCCCCGTTGGAGAGGGGGCGAACAGTACTTC.

In this sample, this clone turned up a few times. The chain employs TRBV4-1 and TRBJ1-6, with D perhaps TRBD1 (5 bases). Between the trimmed V and J ends, which lost 0 bases and 7 bases, there was a span of 19 bases. Germline CDR1 reads MGHRA; CDR2 reads YSYEKL. This CDR3 comprises 18 residues. CDR3 DNA: TGCGCCAGCAGCCAAGATGATGAAGCCTGGGGCCTCAATTCACCCCTCCACTTT. Translated, it gives CASSQDDEAWGLNSPLHF.

The V and J genes are TRBV28 and TRBJ1-2; 9 nucleotides align to TRBD1. From germline, CDR1 is MDHEN and CDR2 SYDVKM. V lost 5 bases to trimming and J lost 7 bases; unmatched junction nucleotides: 5. This CDR3 region has 13 residues. For the CDR3, the DNA is TGTGCCAGCAGTGAAAACAGGGGGCTTGGCTACACCTTC. It specifies CASSENRGLGYTF.

This sequence joins TRBV5-1 and TRBJ1-1; 9 bases map to TRBD1. Per germline, CDR1 SGHRS and CDR2 YFSETQ. The CDR3 covers 15 residues. V lost 0 bases and J lost 4; bases outside the gene matches: 4. CDR3 DNA sequence: TGCGCCAGCAGCTTGGCCGGACAGGGGAGCACTGAAGCTTTCTTT. Translating gives CASSLAGQGSTEAFF.

The rearrangement links TRBV5-4 to TRBJ1-1, with 9 bases aligning to TRBD1. CDR3 length: 13 amino acids. Germline CDR1 and CDR2: SGHNT and YYREEE (reference sequence). With 4 bases clipped from V and 10 bases from J, the junction kept 8 bases outside the gene matches. The CDR3, as DNA: TGTGCCAGCAGCCCTCGGACAGGGGAGGGAGCTTTCTTT. Encoded protein: CASSPRTGEGAFF.

The chain employs TRBV7-9 and TRBJ2-1, with 8 nucleotides matching TRBD2. The junction had 9 bases not matched to a gene; V was cut back by 3 bases and J by 2 bases. The germline V gene has CDR1 SEHNR and CDR2 FQNEAQ (reference sequence). CDR3 length: 17 residues. In DNA form, the CDR3 reads TGTGCCAGCAGCTTTCCTCCGGGACTAGTCCCCTACAATGAGCAGTTCTTC. This gives the protein CASSFPPGLVPYNEQFF.

The rearrangement joins TRBV5-1 to TRBJ2-7; TRBD2 matches 9 bases. Germline V lookup: CDR1 SGHRS, CDR2 YFSETQ. The J segment lost 3 bases and the V segment lost 4 bases, leaving 5 bases of the junction unmatched. The CDR3 spans 14 residues. This CDR3 reads CASSPSGAIYEQYF. The CDR3 DNA reads as TGCGCCAGCAGCCCTAGCGGGGCCATCTACGAGCAGTACTTC.

The chain employs TRBV9 and TRBJ2-2, with TRBD2 matching 8 bases. V lost 1 base and J lost 5; bases outside the gene matches: 4. CDR1 is SGDLS, CDR2 YYNGEE, per germline. This CDR3 has 15 residues. CDR3 protein: CASSVLVAGTGELFF. The DNA for the CDR3 is TGTGCCAGCAGCGTATTGGTAGCGGGAACCGGGGAGCTGTTTTTT. The full variable domain, rest sourced from reference TRBV9 and TRBJ2-2, is DSGVTQTPKHLITATGQRVTLRCSPRSGDLSVYWYQQSLDQGLQFLIQYYNGEERAKGNILERFSAQQFPDLHSELNLSSLELGDSALYFCASSVLVAGTGELFFGEGSRLTVL.

The chain combines TRBV6-1 with TRBJ2-7, with D possibly being TRBD2 (5 bases). The CDR3 contains 14 residues. Germline V CDR1 and CDR2: MNHNS, SASEGT. Trimming removed 6 bases from V and 3 bases from J, with 15 bases in between. The CDR3 reads CASRAYPGFYEQYF. Here the CDR3 DNA reads TGTGCCAGCAGGGCCTATCCGGGATTCTACGAGCAGTACTTC.

This clone was seen a few times. This sequence joins TRBV5-1 and TRBJ2-5; possibly TRBD2 for D (5 bases). Germline CDR1 SGHRS, CDR2 YFSETQ. The CDR3 spans 13 residues. V was shortened by 7 bases and J by 7 bases, with 17 bases between the two germline ends. Here the CDR3 DNA reads TGCGCCAGCTCGATTCCCCCCGAGGGGACCCAGTACTTC. As protein: CASSIPPEGTQYF.

The rearrangement links TRBV4-3 to TRBJ2-7, with TRBD1 matching over 7 bases. The CDR3 has 14 amino acids. Germline V lookup: CDR1 LGHNA, CDR2 YSLEER. Trimming removed 3 bases from V and 2 bases from J; junction bases left unmatched: 4. CDR3 DNA: TGCGCCAGCAGCCAGTCGACAGGGACCTACGAGCAGTACTTC. Translated, it gives CASSQSTGTYEQYF.

V and J are TRBV5-4 and TRBJ2-6; a possible D gene is TRBD2 (6 bases). This CDR3 has 15 amino acids. The V gene's germline CDR1 is SGHNT and CDR2 YYREEE (reference sequence). V was cut by 0 bases and J by 2 bases, with 6 bases left in between. The CDR3 coding sequence is TGTGCCAGCAGCTTGGGGGGGGCTGGGGCCAACGTCCTGACTTTC. Amino acids: CASSLGGAGANVLTF. The whole variable domain, remainder taken from reference TRBV5-4 and TRBJ2-6, is ETGVTQSPTHLIKTRGQQVTLRCSSQSGHNTVSWYQQALGQGPQFIFQYYREEENGRGNFPPRFSGLQFPNYSSELNVNALELDDSALYLCASSLGGAGANVLTFGAGSRLTVL.

This clone was counted a few times. The V and J genes are TRBV18 and TRBJ2-7; TRBD1 matches at 8 bases. The CDR3 contains 14 residues. The V and J ends lost 5 bases and 1 base, in that order; junction bases with no gene match: 4. CDR1 KGHSH and CDR2 LQKENI come from the germline V gene. CDR3 amino acids: CASSIRGRSYEQYF. CDR3 coding DNA: TGTGCCAGCTCAATCAGGGGGCGATCCTACGAGCAGTACTTC.

The chain carries TRBV11-2 and TRBJ2-1; TRBD2 aligns across 7 bases. Trimming removed 1 base from V and 5 bases from J; junction bases left unmatched: 2. Germline V gene data show CDR1 as SGHAT and CDR2 as FQNNGV. The CDR3 length is 14 residues. The CDR3 sequence is CASSLGDYNNEQFF. In DNA, the CDR3 is TGTGCCAGCAGCTTAGGGGACTACAACAATGAGCAGTTCTTC.

V usage is TRBV6-5 and J usage is TRBJ2-7; D is possibly TRBD2 (6 bases). Germline loops: CDR1 MNHEY, CDR2 SVGAGI. The CDR3 consists of 14 residues. Trimming took off 6 bases at V and 5 bases at J, with 17 bases between the two ends. In DNA, the CDR3 is TGTGCCAGCAGCCCAGTAGCGGTACCCCACGAGCAGTACTTC. Amino acids: CASSPVAVPHEQYF.

This chain links TRBV6-1 with TRBJ2-7; TRBD1 might be the D (5 bases). This CDR3 contains 14 residues. Germline V CDR1 and CDR2: MNHNS, SASEGT. Trimming pared 7 bases from V and 3 bases from J, leaving 16 bases between. CDR3 in amino acids: CASKKTVTDYEQYF. Here the CDR3 DNA reads TGTGCCAGCAAGAAGACAGTTACAGACTACGAGCAGTACTTC.